What follows are 28 T cell receptor beta chains derived from one specimen sequenced in a study of T cell responses to AZD1222 COVID-19 vaccine (dated by TCRdb to the early 2020s). Receptors were amplified or captured by the immunoSEQ multiplex PCR assay. Here the immuneACCESS table is served through TCRdb, limited to in-frame sequences with V and J called. Missing clones are a known gap in these copies; in checked studies unresolved V genes cover under half, and the rest lacks a known reason. A total of tens of thousands of clones appear in this sample, more than 60% of them only once. The top ten clonotypes cover about 20% of the sample. The sample's time point label is to be understood as: baseline before first vaccination. The treatment or condition label on this specimen signifies: meningococcal conjugate vaccine given as trial control. The sequences come from peripheral blood, collected on day 0 of MenACWY control vaccination. The receptors stem from an adult in good health.

The chain recombines TRBV19 with TRBJ2-2; D is perhaps TRBD1 or TRBD2 (5 bases each). The length of the CDR3 is 19 residues. Trimming took off 5 bases at V and 8 bases at J, with 30 bases between the two ends. Per the germline V gene, CDR1 is LNHDA and CDR2 is SQIVND (reference sequence). CDR3 in amino acids: CASSDLSCYRRERVGELFF. CDR3 DNA sequence: TGTGCCAGTAGTGACCTGAGTTGTTACAGGAGAGAGAGGGTGGGGGAGCTGTTTTTT. Based on the CDR3 plus reference TRBV19 and TRBJ2-2, the full variable domain is DGGITQSPKYLFRKEGQNVTLSCEQNLNHDAMYWYRQDPGQGLRLIYYSQIVNDFQKGDIAEGYSVSREKKESFPLTVTSAQKNPTAFYLCASSDLSCYRRERVGELFFGEGSRLTVL.

This clone came up many times. V gene TRBV7-2 combines with J gene TRBJ2-7; TRBD2 agrees at 13 bases. Losses at the gene ends were 4 bases for V and 5 bases for J; bases not matched to a gene: 8. Germline-derived CDR1 and CDR2 are SGHTA and FQGNSA. This CDR3 has 16 amino acids. Here the CDR3 DNA reads TGTGCCAGCAGCTCACCTTTAGGACTAGCGGGAGACGAGCAGTACTTC. Amino acid sequence: CASSSPLGLAGDEQYF.

The chain recombines TRBV5-1 with TRBJ2-3; 8 positions agree with TRBD2. Germline lookup yields CDR1 SGHRS and CDR2 YFSETQ. J gave up 0 bases and V 4 bases, and 7 bases lay outside the gene matches. There are 16 residues in the CDR3. The CDR3 nucleotides read TGCGCCAGCAGCCCCGGGGGGGCCGCTAGCACAGATACGCAGTATTTT. This sequence encodes CASSPGGAASTDTQYF.

The chain joins TRBV5-4 to TRBJ2-2; D is unresolved. CDR1 is SGHNT, CDR2 YYREEE, per germline (reference sequence). This CDR3 contains 12 residues. V dropped 1 base and J dropped 6 bases, with 4 bases sitting between them. This chain's CDR3 is CASSLSPGELFF. DNA of the CDR3: TGTGCCAGCAGCTTGAGCCCCGGGGAGCTGTTTTTT.

The chain combines TRBV2 with TRBJ1-5, with no clear D. Germline V gives CDR1 SNHLY, CDR2 FYNNEI. Trimming cost V 2 bases and J 6 bases, with 17 bases left between them. CDR3 length: 16 residues. The CDR3 loop is CASSEWIAPLGQPQHF. The CDR3 DNA reads as TGTGCCAGCAGTGAATGGATCGCCCCACTGGGTCAGCCCCAGCATTTT. Together with reference TRBV2 and TRBJ1-5, the CDR3 gives the full variable domain: EPEVTQTPSHQVTQMGQEVILRCVPISNHLYFYWYRQILGQKVEFLVSFYNNEISEKSEIFDDQFSVERPDGSNFTLKIRSTKLEDSAMYFCASSEWIAPLGQPQHFGDGTRLSIL.

This chain links TRBV27 with TRBJ2-7, with D possibly matching TRBD1 (6 bases). CDR3 size: 14 residues. CDR1 and CDR2 from the germline V gene are MNHEY and SMNVEV (reference sequence). The germline V and J ends were trimmed by 6 bases and 0 bases, with 12 bases remaining between them. In DNA, the CDR3 is TGTGCCAGCAGGCGAGACAGGAGCTCCTACGAGCAGTACGTC. Translated: CASRRDRSSYEQYV.

The chain couples TRBV2 to TRBJ1-6, with D possibly TRBD1 on 5 matching bases. The germline V gene has CDR1 SNHLY and CDR2 FYNNEI. The CDR3 totals 14 residues. Trimming removed 8 bases from V and 7 bases from J, with 15 bases in between. Here the CDR3 reads CASGSWGDNSPLHF. For the CDR3, the DNA is TGTGCCAGCGGCAGTTGGGGGGACAATTCACCCCTCCACTTT.

The chain employs TRBV5-1 and TRBJ2-3, with D possibly being TRBD2 (6 bases). Trimming took 4 bases from V and 3 from J, leaving 15 bases between them. CDR3 length: 15 residues. The V gene's germline CDR1 is SGHRS and CDR2 YFSETQ. The CDR3, as DNA: TGCGCCAGCAGCCGCCGACTAGAAGGGACAGATACGCAGTATTTT. Translated, it gives CASSRRLEGTDTQYF.

The chain carries TRBV19 and TRBJ2-1, with 12 bases lining up with TRBD2. Germline loops: CDR1 LNHDA, CDR2 SQIVND (reference sequence). J was trimmed by 6 bases and V by 2 bases; bases with no gene match: 5. The CDR3 runs to 16 residues. The DNA of the CDR3 is TGTGCCAGTAGTATACTAGCGGGGGGGGCTGGCAATGAGCAGTTCTTC. Translated: CASSILAGGAGNEQFF.

This clone has a single count. One end of the junction is discordant with germline, which a read error may explain. J is TRBJ1-2 and V is TRBV9; possibly TRBD1 for D (6 bases). The germline V gene encodes CDR1 SGDLS and CDR2 YYNGEE. The CDR3 totals 11 residues. The CDR3 region is CASSSFDRIVF. CDR3 nucleotides: TGTGCCAGCAGCTCGTTCGACAGGATTGTCTTC.

V and J are TRBV27 and TRBJ2-7; 9 bases align to TRBD1. The CDR3 is 17 residues long. Losses at the gene ends were 8 bases for V and 4 bases for J; bases not matched to a gene: 18. Germline V CDR1 and CDR2: MNHEY, SMNVEV (reference sequence). CDR3 protein: CASRRLGQGPPRYEQYF. The CDR3 DNA reads as TGTGCCAGCCGCCGGTTGGGACAGGGTCCCCCGCGGTACGAGCAGTACTTC.

V usage is TRBV9 and J usage is TRBJ2-7, with 15 bases that match TRBD2. J gave up 9 bases and V 3 bases, and 4 bases lay outside the gene matches. CDR1 is SGDLS and CDR2 is YYNGEE in the germline V gene. The CDR3 extends over 14 amino acids. CDR3 DNA sequence: TGTGCCAGCAGCGCGGGACTAGCGGGAGGCGGGCAGTACTTC. Its protein product is CASSAGLAGGGQYF.

The rearrangement links TRBV2 to TRBJ1-1; no clear D gene. The germline V and J ends were trimmed by 11 bases and 2 bases, with 12 bases remaining between them. The CDR3 extends over 12 amino acids. Germline-derived CDR1 and CDR2 are SNHLY and FYNNEI. CDR3 sequence reads: CAGRESNTEAFF. The CDR3 bases are TGTGCCGGGAGGGAGAGTAACACTGAAGCTTTCTTT.

This clone is medium-sized. The chain carries TRBV7-8 and TRBJ1-1; unclear D gene. V was trimmed by 3 bases and J by 7 bases, leaving 12 bases between them. The CDR3 totals 13 residues. Germline values: CDR1 SGHVS, CDR2 FQNEAQ. In DNA form, the CDR3 reads TGTGCCAGCAGCTTCGGATTAACGGATGAAGCTTTCTTT. Translating it yields CASSFGLTDEAFF.

The chain has TRBV3-1 (or the pseudogene TRBV3-2) and TRBJ2-7; 10 nucleotides align to TRBD1. Germline trimming cut 5 bases from V and 3 bases from J; bases unmatched to any gene: 4. The CDR3 runs 14 residues. Germline CDR1 reads LGHDT; CDR2 reads YNNKEL (reference sequence). In nucleotides, the CDR3 is TGTGCCAGCAGCGAAAGGGACAGGGGCTACGAGCAGTACTTC. This codes for CASSERDRGYEQYF.

The rearrangement links TRBV6-4 to TRBJ1-2, with a tentative D call TRBD1 (6 bases). The CDR3 extends over 14 amino acids. Germline V gene sequence: CDR1 MRHNA, CDR2 SNTAGT. With 6 bases removed from V and 4 bases from J, the gap between germline ends came to 15 bases. The CDR3 region is CASSPQGFGYGYTF. The CDR3 nucleotides read TGTGCCAGCAGCCCACAGGGATTCGGCTATGGCTACACCTTC.

This rearrangement joins TRBV12-5 to TRBJ1-3; no reliable D call. Germline-derived CDR1 and CDR2 are LGHNT and FRNRAP. The CDR3 runs to 15 residues. The V end lost 0 bases, the J end lost 4 bases, and 10 bases lay between the germline ends. CDR3 DNA: TGTGCTAGTGGTTTGGTAGTAGGGAGGGGAAACACCATATATTTT. Translation: CASGLVVGRGNTIYF.

This chain links TRBV6-5 with TRBJ2-7; 8 bases are a match to TRBD1. The trim removed 3 bases at V and 2 bases at J, leaving 3 bases unmatched. Germline CDR1 reads MNHEY; CDR2 reads SVGAGI. This CDR3 spans 14 amino acids. The CDR3 DNA follows: TGTGCCAGCAGTTATGGACAGGGACCCTACGAGCAGTACTTC. It specifies CASSYGQGPYEQYF.

This chain uses TRBV12-3 or TRBV12-4 with TRBJ1-2; no firm D call. The CDR3 is made up of 13 amino acids. Trimming cost V 2 bases and J 5 bases, with 9 bases left between them. The CDR3 region is CASSLSGRYGYTF. In nucleotides, the CDR3 is TGTGCCAGCAGTTTATCCGGACGTTATGGCTACACCTTC.

The CDR3 spells CAFMPWGSEQFF. For the CDR3, the DNA is TGTGCTTTCATGCCCTGGGGCAGTGAGCAGTTCTTC. V and J are TRBV2 and TRBJ2-1, with D perhaps matching TRBD1 (5 bases). The CDR3 loop spans 12 amino acids. The V gene's germline CDR1 is SNHLY and CDR2 FYNNEI.

This chain links TRBV18 with TRBJ1-5; 7 nucleotides line up with TRBD1. In germline, CDR1 is KGHSH, CDR2 LQKENI. This CDR3 is 16 amino acids long. The V gene end was trimmed by 3 bases and the J gene end by 6 bases; junction bases not matched to a gene: 11. The CDR3 nucleotides are TGTGCCAGCTCACCTCAGACAGGGAGAGGCGGTCAGCCCCAGCATTTT. Protein product: CASSPQTGRGGQPQHF.

The rearrangement links TRBV5-1 to TRBJ2-7; tentative D call: TRBD1 (6 bases). V lost 6 bases and J 2 bases, leaving 15 bases between the germline ends. The CDR3 extends over 14 amino acids. CDR1 and CDR2 (germline): SGHRS, YFSETQ. CDR3 DNA: TGCGCCAGCACCACCGGGACAACCACCTACGAGCAGTACTTC. It codes for CASTTGTTTYEQYF.

The chain carries TRBV21-1 and TRBJ2-3; the table assigns TRBD2, which was not confirmed against the DNA. TRBV21-1 is described as a pseudogene. The CDR3 totals 18 residues. This chain's CDR3 is CASSKARADIDRHRAQYF. CDR3 nucleotide sequence: TGTGCCAGCAGCAAAGCGAGGGCAGACATCGATCGACACCGGGCGCAGTATTTT.

The rearrangement joins TRBV7-9 to TRBJ1-5; possible D gene TRBD1, 5 bases. Trimming removed 1 base from V and 4 bases from J, with 11 bases in between. The CDR3 length is 15 residues. Germline V gene lookup returns CDR1 SEHNR and CDR2 FQNEAQ (reference sequence). The DNA for the CDR3 is TGTGCCAGCAGCTTAGGGATGTCAGGGAATCAGCCCCAGCATTTT. Encoded protein: CASSLGMSGNQPQHF.

About this clone itself: Other DNA sequences in the same sample also yield this CDR3. For the CDR3, the DNA is TGTGCCAGCAGCGTAGGGCCGACGAATTCACCCCTCCACTTT. It translates to CASSVGPTNSPLHF. The V and J genes are TRBV9 and TRBJ1-6; D call uncertain. The CDR3 runs to 14 residues. V dropped 0 bases and J dropped 7 bases, with 8 bases sitting between them. Germline CDR1 reads SGDLS; CDR2 reads YYNGEE.

V and J are TRBV4-2 and TRBJ1-1, with D possibly matching TRBD1 (5 bases). The CDR3 covers 15 residues. The V end was cut by 4 bases, the J end by 2 bases, with 14 bases between. CDR1 and CDR2 (germline): LGHNA, YNFKEQ. The CDR3: CASSPDILRNTEAFF. The CDR3 nucleotides are TGTGCCAGCAGCCCGGACATTTTGAGAAACACTGAAGCTTTCTTT.

The genes are TRBV12-3 or TRBV12-4 and TRBJ2-5, with TRBD1 matching 10 bases. The CDR3 is 13 residues long. The ends lost 7 bases at V and 4 bases at J; junction bases unmatched: 3. As DNA, the CDR3 is TGTGCCAGCACCCGGGACAGGGGAGAGACCCAGTACTTC. Translating it yields CASTRDRGETQYF.

The chain carries TRBV30 and TRBJ1-6; no definite D call. The V gene's germline CDR1 is GTSNPN and CDR2 SVGIG (reference sequence). Trimming took off 3 bases at V and 10 bases at J, with 13 bases between the two ends. The length of the CDR3 is 13 residues. CDR3 sequence reads: CAWRGVFPSPLHF. The CDR3 DNA reads as TGTGCCTGGAGGGGCGTCTTCCCGTCACCCCTCCACTTT.